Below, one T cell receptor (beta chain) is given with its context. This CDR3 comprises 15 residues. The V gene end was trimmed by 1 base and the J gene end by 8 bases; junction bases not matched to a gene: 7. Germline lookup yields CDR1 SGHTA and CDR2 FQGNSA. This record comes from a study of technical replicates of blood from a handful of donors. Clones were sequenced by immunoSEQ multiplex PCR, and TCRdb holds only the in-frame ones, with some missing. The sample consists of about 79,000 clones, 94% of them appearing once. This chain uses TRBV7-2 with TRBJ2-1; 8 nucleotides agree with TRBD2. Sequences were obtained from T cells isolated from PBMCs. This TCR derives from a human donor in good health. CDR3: CASSLEASGWDEQFF. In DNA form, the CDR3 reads TGTGCCAGCAGCTTAGAGGCTAGCGGGTGGGATGAGCAGTTCTTC.